What follows are 15 T cell receptor beta chains derived from one specimen sequenced in a study of Graves' ophthalmopathy and Graves' hyperthyroidism. As the template, RNA transcripts were used to amplify TCR beta CDR3 regions. Second-round multiplex PCR came after first-round RT-PCR with HTBI primers. TCRdb analysed the multiplex PCR reads with MiXCR anew, one entry per CDR3 protein. The sample includes hundreds of thousands of distinct CDR3 sequences, about 38% seen only once; the top ten take around 3%. Input material: peripheral blood. These receptors originate from an adult man with Graves' ophthalmopathy.

J is TRBJ1-3 and V is TRBV5-8, with D unclear. Trimming removed 7 bases at V and 0 bases at J, with 11 bases between. CDR1 SGHTS and CDR2 YDEGEE come from the germline V gene. The length of the CDR3 is 14 residues. DNA of the CDR3: TGTGCCAGCCACACTCCGGGCTCTGGAAACACCATATATTTT. It specifies CASHTPGSGNTIYF.

This clonotype turned up a few times. This chain links TRBV20-1 with TRBJ2-5; TRBD2 agrees at 7 bases. This CDR3 is 15 amino acids long. J was trimmed by 5 bases and V by 3 bases; bases with no gene match: 12. Germline CDR1 reads DFQATT; CDR2 reads SNEGSKA (reference sequence). The CDR3 sequence is CSASGEGRVWETQYF. CDR3 coding DNA: TGCAGTGCTAGTGGGGAGGGGAGGGTTTGGGAGACCCAGTACTTC.

The chain couples TRBV9 to TRBJ2-6; TRBD2 matches 7 bases. J lost 4 bases, V lost 4 bases, and 8 bases had no gene match. CDR1 is SGDLS and CDR2 is YYNGEE in the germline V gene. The length of the CDR3 is 16 residues. The CDR3 sequence is CASSPSGVTGANVLTF. CDR3 in DNA: TGTGCCAGCAGCCCGAGCGGGGTAACCGGGGCCAACGTCCTGACTTTC.

As concerns this clonotype: Being one base from a much bigger clone, this may be a read error. The CDR3 carries no conserved terminal phenylalanine or tryptophan, so it likely arises from a read error. This chain connects TRBV29-1 to TRBJ1-1; D gene ambiguous. Trimming removed 2 bases from V and 6 bases from J, with 13 bases in between. Germline V gene sequence: CDR1 SQVTM, CDR2 ANQGSEA. The CDR3 loop spans 13 amino acids. The CDR3 sequence: CSVEPNWSAEAFL. Here the CDR3 DNA reads TGCAGCGTTGAACCCAATTGGAGCGCTGAAGCTTTCTTG.

The gene calls are TRBV7-3 and TRBJ2-7, with 10 bases aligning to TRBD2. Near its end, the DNA agrees better with TRBJ2-1, so the J call may be wrong. CDR3 size: 17 residues. The germline V gene has CDR1 SGHTA and CDR2 FQGTGA. The CDR3 region has the DNA TGTGCCAGCAGCTTAAGGTCTAGCGGGAGCGCGGGCAATGAGCAGTTCTTC. This sequence encodes CASSLRSSGSAGNEQFF.

This clonotype showed up just a few times. The chain has TRBV5-1 and TRBJ2-7; TRBD2 matches at 11 bases. The CDR3 covers 15 residues. J was trimmed by 0 bases and V by 4 bases; bases with no gene match: 3. The germline V gene encodes CDR1 SGHRS and CDR2 YFSETQ. This CDR3 reads CASSRTSGHSYEQYF. For the CDR3, the DNA is TGCGCCAGCAGCAGGACTAGCGGGCACTCCTACGAGCAGTACTTC.

With respect to this clonotype: At one of its ends the junction is not consistent with the germline gene, which may arise from a read error. The J gene is TRBJ2-5, the V gene TRBV10-3, with 11 positions matching TRBD2. CDR1 is ENHRY, CDR2 SYGVKD, per germline. This CDR3 is built from 16 residues. The CDR3 nucleotides are TGTGCCACCAGTTGGCCGACTAGCGGGGAGGGAGAGACCCAGTACTTC. Amino acid sequence: CATSWPTSGEGETQYF.

This sequence joins TRBV19 and TRBJ1-5; D uncertain. V lost 7 bases and J lost 4, with 17 bases in between. The CDR3 runs to 15 residues. Germline V gives CDR1 LNHDA, CDR2 SQIVND (reference sequence). The CDR3 reads CASTKGRAGNQPQHF. In DNA, the CDR3 is TGTGCCAGTACGAAAGGACGGGCGGGGAATCAGCCCCAGCATTTT.

In regard to this clonotype: One end of the junction does not line up with germline, which may come from a read error. The gene calls are TRBV7-9 and TRBJ1-5, with D possibly TRBD1 on 6 matching bases. CDR3 length: 18 residues. CDR1 is SEHNR and CDR2 is FQNEAQ in the germline V gene (reference sequence). The chain's CDR3 is CASSRGAGWGGGNQPQHF. The DNA for the CDR3 is TGCGCTAGCAGCCGGGGGGCAGGGTGGGGAGGTGGCAATCAGCCCCAGCATTTT.

This clonotype was detected ten times or more. The V gene is TRBV5-1, the J gene TRBJ1-4, with a tentative D call TRBD1 (5 bases). The CDR3 contains 16 residues. Trimming removed 0 bases from V and 6 bases from J, with 15 bases in between. Per the germline V gene, CDR1 is SGHRS and CDR2 is YFSETQ. CDR3 DNA sequence: TGCGCCAGCAGCTTGGAGTTTGCCGAAGGGGATGAAAAACTGTTTTTT. Translation gives CASSLEFAEGDEKLFF.

This clonotype has a count of ten or more. The chain has TRBV19 and TRBJ2-7, with 9 positions matching TRBD1. Trimming at V came to 5 bases and at J to 5 bases, leaving 10 bases not matched to a gene. The CDR3 runs to 15 residues. Germline CDR1 and CDR2: LNHDA and SQIVND (reference sequence). DNA for the CDR3: TGTGCCAGTAGTGATCCGGGACAGGGAGCCCACGAGCAGTACTTC. Its translation is CASSDPGQGAHEQYF.

In regard to this clonotype: Given a far larger clone just one base away, this is likely a sequencing read error. The rearrangement links TRBV9 to TRBJ2-5; D not certain. This CDR3 comprises 12 residues. The V gene's germline CDR1 is SGDLS and CDR2 YYNGEE. DNA for the CDR3: TGTACCAGCAGTCCGAGTCGGGAGACCCAGTACTTC. It encodes CTSSPSRETQYF.

This clonotype was picked up many times. The chain is built from TRBV29-1 and TRBJ1-2; 7 bases fit TRBD1. Germline assignment: CDR1 SQVTM and CDR2 ANQGSEA. V gave up 5 bases and J gave up 7 bases; unmatched junction bases: 13. The CDR3 is 14 residues long. CDR3 residues: CSVPPRQGRSGYTF. As DNA, the CDR3 is TGCAGCGTTCCTCCAAGACAGGGTCGGAGTGGCTACACCTTC.

The chain combines TRBV30 with TRBJ2-7, with 7 bases aligning to TRBD1. The CDR3 loop spans 15 amino acids. Per germline, CDR1 GTSNPN and CDR2 SVGIG (reference sequence). Unmatched junction bases numbered 9, after V lost 1 base and J lost 3 bases. The CDR3 loop is CAWSDTGAILYEQYF. In DNA form, the CDR3 reads TGTGCCTGGAGTGATACAGGGGCAATTCTCTACGAGCAGTACTTC.

This clonotype is a singleton in its sample. The rearrangement uses TRBV7-9 and TRBJ1-4; TRBD1 matches 10 bases. The germline CDR1 and CDR2 sequences are SEHNR and FQNEAQ (reference sequence). V dropped 6 bases and J dropped 7; count of bases not matched to a gene: 5. CDR3 size: 14 residues. The CDR3 spells CASRPTGGVEKLFF. The CDR3 DNA reads TGTGCCAGCAGGCCGACAGGGGGCGTTGAAAAACTGTTTTTT.